This TCR beta chain emerged from a study of EBV T-cell therapy then PD-1 blockade in nasopharyngeal carcinoma. Clones were read by immunoSEQ multiplex PCR, and TCRdb kept only the in-frame ones, dropping some. The data hold 24,000 or so clones, with roughly 84% observed a single time. CDR1 is LGHNA, CDR2 YSLEER, per germline. The CDR3 runs to 22 residues. The ends lost 0 bases at V and 4 bases at J; junction bases unmatched: 21. The treatment is: AdE1-LMPpoly-expanded autologous EBV-specific T-cell therapy followed by anti-PD-1 nivolumab. As for this clone: Its antigen is undetermined.

V and J are TRBV4-3 and TRBJ2-6, with 7 bases matching TRBD2. The receptor was derived from a man aged 40-49 years with nasopharyngeal carcinoma. This specimen was CD8+ T cells from blood, taken at roughly day 60 from a patient whose treatment included autologous EBV-specific T cells and nivolumab. DNA of the CDR3: TGCGCCAGCAGCCAAGATTTTGGGAGGGATTCCCTTTTCTATGGCGGGGCCAACGTCCTGACTTTC. Residues: CASSQDFGRDSLFYGGANVLTF.